This T cell receptor beta chain was captured by sequencing in a study of beta chain features in type 1 diabetes. In total, each donor contributed a single heparinised blood draw that averaged approximately 0.12 L. J lost 7 bases, V lost 1 base, and 8 bases had no gene match. This CDR3 is 15 amino acids long. Germline V gene lookup returns CDR1 LGHNA and CDR2 YSLEER. Every bit of the isolated RNA underwent reverse transcription, so sequencing read expressed TCRB transcripts. Only in-frame clones appear in the TCRdb table, and some are missing; sequencing was by immunoSEQ multiplex PCR. The data hold approximately 18,000 clones, with around 50% observed a single time.

Sequenced: stem cell memory CD4+ T cells from blood. The sequence came from a man aged 18 to 30 in good health. The chain uses TRBV4-3 and TRBJ1-2; 8 nucleotides agree with TRBD1. The CDR3 coding sequence is TGCGCCAGCAGCCAAGCCAGGACAGGGCTTCGTGGCTACACCTTC. Amino acid sequence: CASSQARTGLRGYTF.